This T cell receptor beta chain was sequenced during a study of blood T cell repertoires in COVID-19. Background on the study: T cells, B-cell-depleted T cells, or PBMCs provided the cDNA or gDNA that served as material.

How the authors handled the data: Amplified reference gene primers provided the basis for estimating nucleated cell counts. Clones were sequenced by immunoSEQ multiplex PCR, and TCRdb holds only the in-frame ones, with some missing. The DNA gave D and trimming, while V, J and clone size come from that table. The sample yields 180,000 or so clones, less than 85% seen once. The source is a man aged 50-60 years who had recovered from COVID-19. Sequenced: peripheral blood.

CDR3 loop: CASRTGLDEKLFF. Written as DNA, the CDR3 is TGTGCCAGCAGGACAGGGCTGGACGAAAAACTGTTTTTT. The chain uses TRBV28 and TRBJ1-4; 7 bases align to TRBD1. The trim removed 6 bases at V and 8 bases at J, leaving 6 bases unmatched. In germline, CDR1 is MDHEN, CDR2 SYDVKM. The CDR3 contains 13 residues. The full variable domain, rest sourced from reference TRBV28 and TRBJ1-4, is DVKVTQSSRYLVKRTGEKVFLECVQDMDHENMFWYRQDPGLGLRLIYFSYDVKMKEKGDIPEGYSVSREKKERFSLILESASTNQTSMYLCASRTGLDEKLFFGSGTQLSVL.